This TCR beta chain appears in the sequencing data of a study of blood T cell repertoires in COVID-19. Study summary: Some COVID-19 samples were acute and others convalescent; all came from the United States, Italy and Spain. Sources were T cells, B-cell-depleted T cells, or PBMCs; the material itself was cDNA or gDNA.

With V trimmed by 5 bases and J by 5 bases, 6 bases remained unmatched. Germline V gene lookup returns CDR1 SEHNR and CDR2 FQNEAQ (reference sequence). The CDR3 has 15 amino acids. Original data processing: Scientists estimated how many nucleated cells there were by amplifying reference gene primers. Clones were read by immunoSEQ multiplex PCR, and TCRdb kept only the in-frame ones, dropping some. Clonal size and the V and J genes are those of that table, whereas D and trimming came from the DNA. Of about 130,000 clones detected, more than 70% appear once; the ten largest clones hold 1.2%. The sequenced material came from peripheral blood. This receptor was taken from a woman of 80 years or more with acute or convalescent COVID-19. V and J are TRBV7-9 and TRBJ1-4; TRBD1 matches 9 bases. As DNA, the CDR3 is TGTGCCAGCAGCCAGGGACAGGGCCCAAATGAAAAACTGTTTTTT. As protein: CASSQGQGPNEKLFF.